This T cell receptor (beta chain) came from a study of blood T cells in healthy people across ages. Study outcomes and limitations: Among long-lived donors, naive CD4+ cells were more numerous and diversity higher than in aged donors. Researchers said unsorted PBMCs prevented a conclusive naive versus antigen-experienced comparison.

Primers used in a second PCR of about 7 to 12 cycles were a sample-barcoded 5' primer and a J-beta primer mix. TCRdb passed the 5' RACE reads through MiXCR, listing each CDR3 protein once. The data contain hundreds of thousands of distinct CDR3 sequences, just under 25% of them singletons. As concerns this clonotype: Its antigen remains unidentified.

The V and J ends lost 0 bases and 4 bases, in that order; junction bases with no gene match: 9. CDR3 length: 17 residues. Germline lookup yields CDR1 MGHRA and CDR2 YSYEKL. Another study also made use of these data, one on T cells of mothers and their children. From that report: Healthy Caucasian mothers, three in number, and their six children were the donors.

Sequenced: blood. The chain links TRBV4-1 to TRBJ2-1, with 7 bases matching TRBD2. The source is a boy aged 5-17 years in good health. CDR3 DNA sequence: TGCGCCAGCAGCCAAGAGGGTTTAGGACTAGGATACAATGAGCAGTTCTTC. The encoded protein is CASSQEGLGLGYNEQFF.